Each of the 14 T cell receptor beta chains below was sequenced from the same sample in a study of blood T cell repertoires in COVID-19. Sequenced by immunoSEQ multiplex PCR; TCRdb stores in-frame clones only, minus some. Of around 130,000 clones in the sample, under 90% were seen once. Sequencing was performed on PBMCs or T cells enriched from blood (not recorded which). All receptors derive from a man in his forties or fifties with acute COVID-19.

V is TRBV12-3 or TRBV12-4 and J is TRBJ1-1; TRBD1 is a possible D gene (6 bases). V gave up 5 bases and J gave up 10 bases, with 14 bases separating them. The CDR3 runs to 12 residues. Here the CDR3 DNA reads TGTGCCAGCAGTGGGACACCTGGGGGAGCTTTCTTT. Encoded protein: CASSGTPGGAFF.

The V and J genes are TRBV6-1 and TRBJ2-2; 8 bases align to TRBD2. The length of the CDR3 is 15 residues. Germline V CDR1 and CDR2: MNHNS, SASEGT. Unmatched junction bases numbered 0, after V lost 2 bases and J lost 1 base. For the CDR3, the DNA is TGTGCCAGCAGTGAACTAGCGGGGAACACCGGGGAGCTGTTTTTT. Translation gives CASSELAGNTGELFF.

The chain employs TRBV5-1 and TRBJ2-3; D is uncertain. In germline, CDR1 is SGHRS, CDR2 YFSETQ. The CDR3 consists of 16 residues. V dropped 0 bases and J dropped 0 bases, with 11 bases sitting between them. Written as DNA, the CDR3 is TGCGCCAGCAGCTTGGACTTCCTTTCTAGCACAGATACGCAGTATTTT. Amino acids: CASSLDFLSSTDTQYF.

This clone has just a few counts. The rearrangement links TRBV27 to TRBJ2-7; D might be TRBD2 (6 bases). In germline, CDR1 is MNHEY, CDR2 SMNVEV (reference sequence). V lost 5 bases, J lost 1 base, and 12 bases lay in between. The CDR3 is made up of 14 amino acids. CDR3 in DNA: TGTGCCAGCAGTCGAGGGAGGCTGTCCTACGAGCAGTACTTC. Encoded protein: CASSRGRLSYEQYF.

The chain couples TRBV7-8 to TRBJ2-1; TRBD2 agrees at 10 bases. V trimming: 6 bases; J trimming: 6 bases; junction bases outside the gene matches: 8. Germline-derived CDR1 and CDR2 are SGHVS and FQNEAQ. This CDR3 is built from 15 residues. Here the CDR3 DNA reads TGTGCCAGCAGTTTTAGCGGGGGGATTGCCAATGAGCAGTTCTTC. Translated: CASSFSGGIANEQFF.

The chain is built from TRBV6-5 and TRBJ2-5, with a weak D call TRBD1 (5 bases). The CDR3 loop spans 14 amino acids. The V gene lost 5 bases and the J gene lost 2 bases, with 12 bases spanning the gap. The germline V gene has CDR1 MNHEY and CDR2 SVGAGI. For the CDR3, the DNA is TGTGCCAGCAGTAAGACAGATAGACAAGAGACCCAGTACTTC. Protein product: CASSKTDRQETQYF.

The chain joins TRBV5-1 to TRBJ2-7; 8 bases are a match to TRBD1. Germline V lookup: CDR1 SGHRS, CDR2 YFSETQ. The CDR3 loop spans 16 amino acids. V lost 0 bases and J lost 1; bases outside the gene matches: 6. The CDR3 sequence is CASSLAGGDKSYEQYF. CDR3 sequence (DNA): TGCGCCAGCAGCTTGGCAGGGGGCGATAAGTCCTACGAGCAGTACTTC.

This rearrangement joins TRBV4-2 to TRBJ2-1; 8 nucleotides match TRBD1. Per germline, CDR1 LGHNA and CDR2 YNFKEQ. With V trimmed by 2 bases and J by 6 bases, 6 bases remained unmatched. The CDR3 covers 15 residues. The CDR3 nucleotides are TGTGCCAGCAGCCAACCGGACAGGGAGAGCAATGAGCAGTTCTTC. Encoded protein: CASSQPDRESNEQFF.

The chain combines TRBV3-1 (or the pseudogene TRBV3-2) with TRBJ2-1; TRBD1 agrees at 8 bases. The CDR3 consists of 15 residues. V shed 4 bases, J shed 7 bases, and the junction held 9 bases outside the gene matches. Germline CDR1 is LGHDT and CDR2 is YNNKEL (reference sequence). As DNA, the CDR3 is TGTGCCAGCAGCCCGTGGACAGGGATCGGTAATGAGCAGTTCTTC. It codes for CASSPWTGIGNEQFF.

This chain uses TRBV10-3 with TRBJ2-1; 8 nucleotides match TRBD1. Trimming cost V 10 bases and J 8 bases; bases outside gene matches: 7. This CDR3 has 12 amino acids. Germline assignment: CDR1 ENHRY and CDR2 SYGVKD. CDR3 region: CATGQGRYEQFF. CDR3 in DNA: TGTGCCACTGGACAGGGAAGATATGAGCAGTTCTTC.

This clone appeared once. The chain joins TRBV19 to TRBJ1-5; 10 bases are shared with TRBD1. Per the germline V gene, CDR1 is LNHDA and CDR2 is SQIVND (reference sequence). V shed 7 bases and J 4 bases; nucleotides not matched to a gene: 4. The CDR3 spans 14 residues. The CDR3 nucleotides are TGTGCCAGTACGGGGACAGGGGAAAATCAGCCCCAGCATTTT. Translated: CASTGTGENQPQHF.

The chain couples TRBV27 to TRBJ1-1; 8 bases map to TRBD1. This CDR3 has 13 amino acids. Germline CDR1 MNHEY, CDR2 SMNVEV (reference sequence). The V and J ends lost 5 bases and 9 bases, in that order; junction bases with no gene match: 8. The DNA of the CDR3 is TGTGCCAGCAGTAACCGGGGCAGGGGGCAAGCTTTCTTT. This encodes CASSNRGRGQAFF.

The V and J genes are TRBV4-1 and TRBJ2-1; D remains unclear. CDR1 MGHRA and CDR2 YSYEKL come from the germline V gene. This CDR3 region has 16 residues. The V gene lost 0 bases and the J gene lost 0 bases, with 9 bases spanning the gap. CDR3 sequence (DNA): TGCGCCAGCAGCCAAGATCCCACAGTCTCCTACAATGAGCAGTTCTTC. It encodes CASSQDPTVSYNEQFF.

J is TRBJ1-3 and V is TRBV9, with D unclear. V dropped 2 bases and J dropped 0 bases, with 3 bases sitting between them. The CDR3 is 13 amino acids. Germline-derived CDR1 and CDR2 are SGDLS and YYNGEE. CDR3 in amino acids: CASSVLSGNTIYF. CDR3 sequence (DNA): TGTGCCAGCAGCGTCCTCTCTGGAAACACCATATATTTT.